Listed here are 10 T cell receptor beta chains from one sample, sequenced in a study of blood T cell repertoires in COVID-19. Assay: immunoSEQ multiplex PCR; the TCRdb copy retains only in-frame clones and omits some. The top ten clones hold roughly 2.7% of a sample with under 250,000 clones, around 78% of them seen once. Source material: peripheral blood. The receptors shown here come from a woman aged 65 to 85 with active or convalescent COVID-19.

V is TRBV24-1 and J is TRBJ2-1, with 10 nucleotides matching TRBD1. Germline assignment: CDR1 KGHDR and CDR2 SFDVKD. CDR3 length equals 16 residues. The V and J ends lost 5 bases and 4 bases, in that order; junction bases with no gene match: 7. CDR3 sequence reads: CATSVKRTGGYNEQFF. Here the CDR3 DNA reads TGTGCCACCAGTGTTAAAAGGACAGGGGGGTACAATGAGCAGTTCTTC.

This clone was seen only once. The CDR3 DNA reads TGTGCCAGCAGCGCGCCTAGACAGTGGGCCAACGTCCTGACTTTC. Translation gives CASSAPRQWANVLTF. V gene TRBV2 combines with J gene TRBJ2-6; tentatively, D is TRBD1 (5 bases). Looked up from germline, CDR1 is SNHLY and CDR2 is FYNNEI. V was pared by 6 bases and J by 5 bases, with 14 bases between. The CDR3 extends over 15 amino acids. The full variable domain, completed using reference TRBV2 and TRBJ2-6, is EPEVTQTPSHQVTQMGQEVILRCVPISNHLYFYWYRQILGQKVEFLVSFYNNEISEKSEIFDDQFSVERPDGSNFTLKIRSTKLEDSAMYFCASSAPRQWANVLTFGAGSRLTVL.

By sample share, this clone is medium-sized. The gene calls are TRBV27 and TRBJ1-2, with 7 bases lining up with TRBD1. This CDR3 has 15 amino acids. Germline CDR1 and CDR2: MNHEY and SMNVEV (reference sequence). V lost 8 bases to trimming and J lost 3 bases; unmatched junction nucleotides: 12. CDR3 region: CASRNDADRYYGYTF. The CDR3 DNA sequence: TGTGCCAGCCGCAATGACGCGGACAGGTACTATGGCTACACCTTC.

The rearrangement joins TRBV7-3 to TRBJ2-3; 9 nucleotides line up with TRBD2. The V segment lost 3 bases and the J segment 5 bases; nucleotides outside the gene matches: 6. CDR1 is SGHTA, CDR2 FQGTGA, per germline. The CDR3 covers 15 residues. This CDR3 is CASSFRGGAEDTQYF. The CDR3 region has the DNA TGTGCCAGCAGCTTTCGCGGGGGGGCAGAAGATACGCAGTATTTT.

The chain recombines TRBV10-1 with TRBJ2-7, with TRBD1 matching over 11 bases. There are 15 residues in the CDR3. Germline assignment: CDR1 WNHNN and CDR2 SYGVQD (reference sequence). Trimming at V came to 6 bases and at J to 0 bases, leaving 4 bases not matched to a gene. The CDR3 nucleotides read TGCGCCAGCAGCAAGGGGACAGGGGGCTCCTACGAGCAGTACTTC. Amino acid sequence: CASSKGTGGSYEQYF.

This chain connects TRBV3-1 (or the pseudogene TRBV3-2) to TRBJ1-3; no definite D call. The CDR3 runs to 15 residues. CDR1 and CDR2 (germline): LGHDT, YNNKEL (reference sequence). Trimming took off 1 base at V and 0 bases at J, with 7 bases between the two ends. CDR3 in DNA: TGTGCCAGCAGCCAAGGCCCGGTCTCTGGAAACACCATATATTTT. Translation: CASSQGPVSGNTIYF.

The gene calls are TRBV5-1 and TRBJ1-1, with 8 bases that match TRBD1. V trimming: 4 bases; J trimming: 6 bases; junction bases outside the gene matches: 5. The CDR3 covers 13 residues. The germline V gene encodes CDR1 SGHRS and CDR2 YFSETQ. The CDR3 bases are TGCGCCAGCAGCGGGGGGACAGGTGCTGAAGCTTTCTTT. Translation gives CASSGGTGAEAFF.

This clone is a singleton in its sample. This chain connects TRBV3-1 (or the pseudogene TRBV3-2) to TRBJ2-1; D call uncertain. Germline loops: CDR1 LGHDT, CDR2 YNNKEL (reference sequence). Trimming shortened V by 4 bases and J by 3 bases, and 13 bases separated the two germline ends. CDR3 size: 15 residues. Here the CDR3 DNA reads TGTGCCAGCAGCCCTGAGGCGGCCCTCTACAATGAGCAGTTCTTC. Translated, it gives CASSPEAALYNEQFF.

This clone was seen a handful of times. The chain couples TRBV5-1 to TRBJ1-3; possibly TRBD1 for D (5 bases). Germline V gene lookup returns CDR1 SGHRS and CDR2 YFSETQ. This CDR3 is built from 14 residues. Trimming removed 3 bases at V and 0 bases at J, with 7 bases between. CDR3: CASSSGGSGNTIYF. The CDR3 DNA sequence: TGCGCCAGCAGCTCGGGGGGCTCTGGAAACACCATATATTTT.

This chain connects TRBV27 to TRBJ1-1; 10 nucleotides match TRBD1. Germline trimming cut 5 bases from V and 10 bases from J; bases unmatched to any gene: 13. The CDR3 is 15 residues long. Germline loops: CDR1 MNHEY, CDR2 SMNVEV (reference sequence). This CDR3 reads CASSPGQGGSFRAFF. The CDR3 DNA sequence: TGTGCCAGCAGTCCCGGACAGGGGGGGAGTTTTAGAGCTTTCTTT.